These 7 T cell receptor beta chains originate from one sample sequenced in a study of blood T cell repertoires in COVID-19. The repertoire was sequenced with immunoSEQ multiplex PCR; TCRdb's copy has only in-frame clones and lacks some. The data hold hundreds of thousands of clones, with 85% observed a single time. The source material was peripheral blood. The receptor set was obtained from a young woman with acute or convalescent COVID-19.

The V gene is TRBV5-1, the J gene TRBJ2-1; tentatively, D is TRBD2 (6 bases). V shed 3 bases and J shed 0 bases, with 13 bases lying between them. The CDR3 has 16 residues. CDR1 SGHRS and CDR2 YFSETQ come from the germline V gene. CDR3 bases: TGCGCCAGCAGCTGGGCGGGATTAAGCTCCTACAATGAGCAGTTCTTC. This encodes CASSWAGLSSYNEQFF.

This sequence joins TRBV5-6 and TRBJ2-7; the D gene is possibly TRBD2 (6 bases). V dropped 5 bases and J dropped 3 bases, with 18 bases sitting between them. The CDR3 runs to 15 residues. The V gene's germline CDR1 is SGHDT and CDR2 YYEEEE. The CDR3 region is CASSVLRDSNYEQYF. DNA of the CDR3: TGTGCCAGCAGTGTACTCCGGGACTCCAACTACGAGCAGTACTTC.

V is TRBV7-3 and J is TRBJ2-2; 8 nucleotides line up with TRBD1. This CDR3 contains 16 residues. J gave up 7 bases and V 6 bases, and 13 bases lay outside the gene matches. Germline V gene lookup returns CDR1 SGHTA and CDR2 FQGTGA. This chain's CDR3 is CASSSQPPGGFGELFF. In DNA form, the CDR3 reads TGTGCCAGCAGTTCACAGCCGCCAGGGGGCTTCGGGGAGCTGTTTTTT.

This chain links TRBV5-1 with TRBJ1-2; tentative D call: TRBD1 (5 bases). V was clipped by 0 bases and J by 3 bases, with 12 bases between them. From germline, CDR1 is SGHRS and CDR2 YFSETQ. The CDR3 runs to 15 residues. CDR3 sequence: CASSLDLRADYGYTF. Here the CDR3 DNA reads TGCGCCAGCAGCTTGGACCTCAGGGCTGACTATGGCTACACCTTC. The full variable domain, completed using reference TRBV5-1 and TRBJ1-2, is KAGVTQTPRYLIKTRGQQVTLSCSPISGHRSVSWYQQTPGQGLQFLFEYFSETQRNKGNFPGRFSGRQFSNSRSEMNVSTLELGDSALYLCASSLDLRADYGYTFGSGTRLTVV.

The chain joins TRBV9 to TRBJ2-3, with D unclear. The CDR3 length is 15 residues. V shed 0 bases and J shed 1 base, with 9 bases lying between them. In germline, CDR1 is SGDLS, CDR2 YYNGEE. This CDR3 reads CASSVAGGRTDTQYF. CDR3 nucleotides: TGTGCCAGCAGCGTAGCAGGTGGTCGCACAGATACGCAGTATTTT.

This clone was observed once. The chain combines TRBV30 with TRBJ2-7; no firm D call. The CDR3 runs 16 residues. V lost 0 bases to trimming and J lost 2 bases, with 17 bases between them. Germline loops: CDR1 GTSNPN, CDR2 SVGIG (reference sequence). CDR3 DNA sequence: TGTGCCTGGAGTGTACTGGGCGATCCCCTTACCTACGAGCAGTACTTC. Amino acids: CAWSVLGDPLTYEQYF.

This clone was found once. The V call is TRBV19, the J call TRBJ2-2; TRBD1 matches at 8 bases. The CDR3 runs 15 residues. Germline V gene sequence: CDR1 LNHDA, CDR2 SQIVND (reference sequence). V trimming: 1 base; J trimming: 6 bases; junction bases outside the gene matches: 4. For the CDR3, the DNA is TGTGCCAGTAGTATAGGACAGGGGTTGTCCGGGGAGCTGTTTTTT. Its translation: CASSIGQGLSGELFF.